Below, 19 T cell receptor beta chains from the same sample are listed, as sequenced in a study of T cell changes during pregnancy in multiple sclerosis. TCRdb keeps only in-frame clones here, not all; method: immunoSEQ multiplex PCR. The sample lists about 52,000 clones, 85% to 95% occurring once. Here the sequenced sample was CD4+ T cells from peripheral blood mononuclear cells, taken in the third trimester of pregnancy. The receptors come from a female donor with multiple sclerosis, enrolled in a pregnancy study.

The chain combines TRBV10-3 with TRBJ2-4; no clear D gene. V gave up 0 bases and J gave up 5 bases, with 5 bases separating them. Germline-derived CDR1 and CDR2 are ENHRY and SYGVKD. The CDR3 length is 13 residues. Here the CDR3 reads CAISESGQNIQYF. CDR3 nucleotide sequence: TGTGCCATCAGTGAGTCGGGCCAAAACATTCAGTACTTC.

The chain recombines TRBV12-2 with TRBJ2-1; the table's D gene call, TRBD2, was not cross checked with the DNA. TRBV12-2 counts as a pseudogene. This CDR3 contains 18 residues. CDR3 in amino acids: CASRSYRTSGGAYNEQFF. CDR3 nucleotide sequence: TGTGCAAGTCGCTCATACAGGACTAGCGGGGGGGCCTACAATGAGCAGTTCTTC.

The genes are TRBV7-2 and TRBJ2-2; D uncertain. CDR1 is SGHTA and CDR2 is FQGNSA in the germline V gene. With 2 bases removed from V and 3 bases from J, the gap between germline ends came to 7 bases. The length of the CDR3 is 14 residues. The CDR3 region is CASSLSFYTGELFF. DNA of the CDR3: TGTGCCAGCAGCTTAAGCTTTTACACCGGGGAGCTGTTTTTT. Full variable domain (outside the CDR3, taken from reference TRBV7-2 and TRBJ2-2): GAGVSQSPSNKVTEKGKDVELRCDPISGHTALYWYRQSLGQGLEFLIYFQGNSAPDKSGLPSDRFSAERTGGSVSTLTIQRTQQEDSAVYLCASSLSFYTGELFFGEGSRLTVL.

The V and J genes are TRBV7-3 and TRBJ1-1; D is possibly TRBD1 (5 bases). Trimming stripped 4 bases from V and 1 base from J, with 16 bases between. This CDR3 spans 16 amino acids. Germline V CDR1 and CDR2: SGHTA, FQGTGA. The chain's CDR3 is CASSSSWGGPNTEAFF. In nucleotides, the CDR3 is TGTGCCAGCAGCTCCTCATGGGGGGGACCGAACACTGAAGCTTTCTTT.

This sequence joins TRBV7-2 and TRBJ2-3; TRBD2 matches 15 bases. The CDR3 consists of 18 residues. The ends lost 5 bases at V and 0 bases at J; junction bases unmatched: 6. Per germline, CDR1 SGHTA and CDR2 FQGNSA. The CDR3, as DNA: TGTGCCAGCAGCGCCTGGACTAGCGGGGGGGCCAGCACAGATACGCAGTATTTT. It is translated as CASSAWTSGGASTDTQYF.

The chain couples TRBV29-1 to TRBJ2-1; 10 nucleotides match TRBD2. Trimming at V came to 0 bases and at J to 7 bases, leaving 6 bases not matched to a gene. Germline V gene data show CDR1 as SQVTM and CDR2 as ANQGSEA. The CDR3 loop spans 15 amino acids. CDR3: CSVEDGLAGENEQFF. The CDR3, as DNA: TGCAGCGTTGAAGACGGGCTAGCGGGGGAGAATGAGCAGTTCTTC.

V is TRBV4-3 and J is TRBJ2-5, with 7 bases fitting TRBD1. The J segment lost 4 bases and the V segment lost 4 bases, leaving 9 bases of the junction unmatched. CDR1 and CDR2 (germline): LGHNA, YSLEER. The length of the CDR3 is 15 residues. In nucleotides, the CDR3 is TGCGCCAGCAGCCGAGACTACAGGGGTGGAGAGACCCAGTACTTC. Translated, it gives CASSRDYRGGETQYF.

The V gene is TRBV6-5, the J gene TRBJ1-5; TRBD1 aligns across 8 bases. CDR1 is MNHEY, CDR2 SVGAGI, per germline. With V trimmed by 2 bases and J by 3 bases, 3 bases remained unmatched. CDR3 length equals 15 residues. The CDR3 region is CASSYNRGNNQPQHF. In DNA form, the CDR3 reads TGTGCCAGCAGTTACAACAGGGGGAACAATCAGCCCCAGCATTTT.

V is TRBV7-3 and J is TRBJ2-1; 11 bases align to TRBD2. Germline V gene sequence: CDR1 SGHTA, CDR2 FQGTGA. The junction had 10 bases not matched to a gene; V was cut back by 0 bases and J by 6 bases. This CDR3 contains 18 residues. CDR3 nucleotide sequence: TGTGCCAGCAGCTTAACAGTAGCGGGGGGGCTAATGGGCAATGAGCAGTTCTTC. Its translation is CASSLTVAGGLMGNEQFF.

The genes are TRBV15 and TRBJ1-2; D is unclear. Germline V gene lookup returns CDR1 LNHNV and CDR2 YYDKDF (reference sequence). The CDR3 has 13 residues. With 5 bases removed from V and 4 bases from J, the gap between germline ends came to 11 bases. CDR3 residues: CATSQDTGYGYTF. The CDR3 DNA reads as TGTGCCACCAGCCAAGATACGGGCTATGGCTACACCTTC.

CDR3 nucleotides: TGTGCCAGCGTGCTGGACAGGAACATTGGAAACACCATATATTTT. Translating gives CASVLDRNIGNTIYF. The V call is TRBV2, the J call TRBJ1-3, with 7 bases lining up with TRBD1. CDR1 and CDR2 (germline): SNHLY, FYNNEI. Unmatched junction bases numbered 10, after V lost 8 bases and J lost 3 bases. The CDR3 contains 15 residues.

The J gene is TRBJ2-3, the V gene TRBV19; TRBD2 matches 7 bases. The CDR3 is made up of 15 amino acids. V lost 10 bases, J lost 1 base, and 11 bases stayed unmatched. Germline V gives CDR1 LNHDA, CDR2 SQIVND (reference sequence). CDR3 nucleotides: TGTGCCACCCAGACCGCGGGGGTGGGCACAGATACGCAGTATTTT. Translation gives CATQTAGVGTDTQYF. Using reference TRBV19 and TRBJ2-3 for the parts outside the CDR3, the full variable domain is DGGITQSPKYLFRKEGQNVTLSCEQNLNHDAMYWYRQDPGQGLRLIYYSQIVNDFQKGDIAEGYSVSREKKESFPLTVTSAQKNPTAFYLCATQTAGVGTDTQYFGPGTRLTVL.

As DNA, the CDR3 is TGTGCCAGCAGCGTAGGGGGTCAGGGGGTGGATCAGCCCCAGCATTTT. The encoded protein is CASSVGGQGVDQPQHF. The chain has TRBV9 and TRBJ1-5, with 7 nucleotides matching TRBD1. In germline, CDR1 is SGDLS, CDR2 YYNGEE. Germline trimming cut 0 bases from V and 5 bases from J; bases unmatched to any gene: 8. The CDR3 contains 16 residues.

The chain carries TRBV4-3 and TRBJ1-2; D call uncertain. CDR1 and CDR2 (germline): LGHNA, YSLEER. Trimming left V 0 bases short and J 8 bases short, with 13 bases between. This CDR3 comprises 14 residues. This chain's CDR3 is CASSQDLGQKGYTF. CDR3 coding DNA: TGCGCCAGCAGCCAAGATCTGGGCCAGAAAGGCTACACCTTC.

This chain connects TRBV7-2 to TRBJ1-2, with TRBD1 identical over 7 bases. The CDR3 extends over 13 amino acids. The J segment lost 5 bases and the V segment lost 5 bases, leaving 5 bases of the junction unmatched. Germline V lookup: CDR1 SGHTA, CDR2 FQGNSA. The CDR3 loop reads CASSVLQGYGYTF. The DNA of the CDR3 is TGTGCCAGCAGCGTATTACAGGGGTATGGCTACACCTTC.

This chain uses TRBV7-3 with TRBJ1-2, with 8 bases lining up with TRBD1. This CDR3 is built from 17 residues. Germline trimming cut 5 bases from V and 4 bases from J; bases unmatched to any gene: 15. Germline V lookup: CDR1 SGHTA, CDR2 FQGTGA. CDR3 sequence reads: CASSPSGTGGLGYGYTF. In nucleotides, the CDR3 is TGTGCCAGCAGCCCCTCCGGGACAGGCGGCCTCGGCTATGGCTACACCTTC.

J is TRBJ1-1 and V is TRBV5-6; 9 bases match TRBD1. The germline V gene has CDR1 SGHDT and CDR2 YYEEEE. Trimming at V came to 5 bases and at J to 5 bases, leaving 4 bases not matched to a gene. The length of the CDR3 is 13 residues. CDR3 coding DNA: TGTGCCAGCAGTTACAGGGGGCGGACTGAAGCTTTCTTT. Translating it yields CASSYRGRTEAFF.

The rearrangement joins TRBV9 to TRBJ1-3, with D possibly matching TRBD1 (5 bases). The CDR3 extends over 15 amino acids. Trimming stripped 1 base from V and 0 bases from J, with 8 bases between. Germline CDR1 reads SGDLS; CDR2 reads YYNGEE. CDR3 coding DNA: TGTGCCAGCAGCGTATCTGACAGCTCTGGAAACACCATATATTTT. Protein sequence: CASSVSDSSGNTIYF.

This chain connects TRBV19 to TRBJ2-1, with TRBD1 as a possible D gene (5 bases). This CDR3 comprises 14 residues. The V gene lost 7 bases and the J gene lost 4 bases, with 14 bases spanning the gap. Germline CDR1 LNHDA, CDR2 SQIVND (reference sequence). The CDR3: CASTMGQTYNEQFF. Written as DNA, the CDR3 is TGTGCCAGTACCATGGGGCAGACTTACAATGAGCAGTTCTTC.